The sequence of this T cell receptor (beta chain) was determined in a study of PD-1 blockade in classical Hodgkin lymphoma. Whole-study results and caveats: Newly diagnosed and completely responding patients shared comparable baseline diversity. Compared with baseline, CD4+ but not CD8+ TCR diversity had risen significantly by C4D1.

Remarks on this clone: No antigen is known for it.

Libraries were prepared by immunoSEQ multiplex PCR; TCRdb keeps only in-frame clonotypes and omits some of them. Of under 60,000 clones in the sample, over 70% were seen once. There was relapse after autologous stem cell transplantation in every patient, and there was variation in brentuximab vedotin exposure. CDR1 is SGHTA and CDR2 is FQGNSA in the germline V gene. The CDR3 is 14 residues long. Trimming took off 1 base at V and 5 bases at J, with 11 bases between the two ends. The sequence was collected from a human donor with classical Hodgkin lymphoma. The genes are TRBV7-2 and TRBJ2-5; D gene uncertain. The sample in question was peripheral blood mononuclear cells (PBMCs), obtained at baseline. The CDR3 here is CASSLGSLRETQYF. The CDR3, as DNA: TGTGCCAGCAGCTTAGGGTCCCTGAGGGAGACCCAGTACTTC.